This T cell receptor beta chain was captured by sequencing in a study of molecular identifiers for immune sequencing clone quantification. Whole-study findings and limits: Clones above 20 RNA copies contained over 98% of effector molecules and under 1% of naive molecules. Molecules of identical TCR sharing a barcode could underestimate highly expanded clone sizes.

Sorted cells numbering roughly 19,000 to 1,100,000, with 10%, 30% or 50% RNA, yielded the naive CD8 libraries. The CDR3 runs 19 residues. CDR1 and CDR2 (germline): SGHTA, FQGNSA. V lost 5 bases to trimming and J lost 0 bases; unmatched junction nucleotides: 12. As to this clonotype: As yet, its antigen is unknown. This is likely a read error, given that the CDR3 carries no conserved phenylalanine or tryptophan at its end.

Previously published methods and listed TCR primers were used for the bulk TCR libraries. TCRdb recomputed calls from the PCR reads with MiXCR, one row per CDR3 protein. The sample contains around 100,000 distinct CDR3 sequences, 36% of which appear only once. Sequenced sample: naive CD8+ T cells from blood, with Jurkat cell RNA spiked in. Subset here: FACS-sorted CD8+CD4-CCR7+CD45RA+ naive T cells. The receptor was isolated from a human donor in good health. Some libraries in this study had Jurkat cell RNA spiked in. The chain joins TRBV7-2 to TRBJ2-1, with TRBD2 identical over 11 bases. Written as DNA, the CDR3 is TGTGCCAGCAGCCCCGCCCCCGGGACTAGCGGCTTCTCCTACAATGAGCAGTTCCTC. The encoded protein is CASSPAPGTSGFSYNEQFL.